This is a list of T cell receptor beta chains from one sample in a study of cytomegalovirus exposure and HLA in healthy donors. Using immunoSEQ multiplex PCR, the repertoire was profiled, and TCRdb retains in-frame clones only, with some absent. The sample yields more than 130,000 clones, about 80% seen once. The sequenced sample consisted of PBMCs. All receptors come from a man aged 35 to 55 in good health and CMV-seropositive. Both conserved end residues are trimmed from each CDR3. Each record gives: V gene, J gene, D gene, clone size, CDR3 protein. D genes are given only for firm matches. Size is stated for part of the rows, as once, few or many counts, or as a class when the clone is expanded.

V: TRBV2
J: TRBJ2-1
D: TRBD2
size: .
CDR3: ASSQGLAIYEQF

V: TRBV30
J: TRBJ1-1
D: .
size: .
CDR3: AWSVELGYTEAF

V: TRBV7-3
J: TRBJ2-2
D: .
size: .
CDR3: ASSQDSTGELF

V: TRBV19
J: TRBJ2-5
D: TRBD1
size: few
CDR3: ASSTDHTGVRETQY

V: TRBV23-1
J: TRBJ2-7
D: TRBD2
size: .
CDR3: ASSQSSTSGRAEKTYEQY

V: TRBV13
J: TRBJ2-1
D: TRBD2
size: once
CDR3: ASTRGSWASGDNEQF

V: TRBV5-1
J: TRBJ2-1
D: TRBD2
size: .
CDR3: ASSPRTSGYNEQF

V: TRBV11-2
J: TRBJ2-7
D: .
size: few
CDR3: ASSVTGTEQY

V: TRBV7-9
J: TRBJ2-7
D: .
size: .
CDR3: ASSLTGGDSYEQY

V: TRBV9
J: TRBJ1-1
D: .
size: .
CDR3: ASSAGGGALNTEAF

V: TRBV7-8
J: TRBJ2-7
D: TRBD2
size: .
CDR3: ASSSREGRYEQY

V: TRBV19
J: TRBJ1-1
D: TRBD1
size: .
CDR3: ASSTTRGTEAF

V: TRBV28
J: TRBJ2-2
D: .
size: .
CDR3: ASSFGEAGELF

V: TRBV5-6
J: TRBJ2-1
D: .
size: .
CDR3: ASTGHTEQF

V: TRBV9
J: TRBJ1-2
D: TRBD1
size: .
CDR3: ASSVAGGNYGYT

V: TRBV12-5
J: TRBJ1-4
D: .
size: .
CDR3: ASGLAYPGGGGYSSEKLF

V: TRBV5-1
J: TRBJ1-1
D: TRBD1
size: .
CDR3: ASSLLGQGSMTEAF

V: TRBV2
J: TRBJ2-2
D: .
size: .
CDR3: ASSSGIWALRDTGELF

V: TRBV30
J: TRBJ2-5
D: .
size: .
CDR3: AWSVQPIPGYQETQY

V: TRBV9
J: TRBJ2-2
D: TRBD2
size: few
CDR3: ASSPGTSGRAATGELF